Described below is a single T cell receptor (beta chain) sequence and its context. This sample was included in a study of blood T cell repertoires in COVID-19. In the study overall: Acute-phase and convalescent COVID-19 samples originated in the United States, Italy and Spain. The cDNA or gDNA used as material had been derived from T cells, B-cell-depleted T cells, or PBMCs.

Only in-frame clones appear in the TCRdb table, and some are missing; sequencing was by immunoSEQ multiplex PCR. Of 200,000 to 300,000 clones listed, approximately 86% are singletons. Trimming cost V 3 bases and J 6 bases, with 11 bases left between them. The CDR3 sequence is 14 residues long. Germline values: CDR1 SNHLY, CDR2 FYNNEI. The TCR was taken from a man in his forties or fifties who had recovered from COVID-19. Sequenced sample: peripheral blood. The rearrangement uses TRBV2 and TRBJ1-4; D is ambiguous. CDR3 nucleotide sequence: TGTGCCAGCAGTGAGCGGCCCGGTTATGAAAAACTGTTTTTT. Protein sequence: CASSERPGYEKLFF.